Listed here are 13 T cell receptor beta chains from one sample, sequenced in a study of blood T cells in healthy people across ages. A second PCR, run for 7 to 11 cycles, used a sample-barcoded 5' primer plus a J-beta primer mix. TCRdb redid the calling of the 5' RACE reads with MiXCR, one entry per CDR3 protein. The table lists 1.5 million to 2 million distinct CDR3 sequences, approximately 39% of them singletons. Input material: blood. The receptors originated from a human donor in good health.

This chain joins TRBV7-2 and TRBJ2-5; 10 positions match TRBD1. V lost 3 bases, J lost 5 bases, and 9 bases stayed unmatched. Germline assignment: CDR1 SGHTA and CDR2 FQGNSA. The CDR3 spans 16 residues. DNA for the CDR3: TGTGCCAGCAGCTTCTCCGTGACAGGGGGCCTGGAGACCCAGTACTTC. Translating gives CASSFSVTGGLETQYF.

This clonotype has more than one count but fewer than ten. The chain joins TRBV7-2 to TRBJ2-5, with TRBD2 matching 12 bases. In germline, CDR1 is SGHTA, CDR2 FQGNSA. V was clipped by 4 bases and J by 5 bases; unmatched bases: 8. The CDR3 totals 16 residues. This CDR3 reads CASSSHTGLAGETQYF. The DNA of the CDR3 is TGTGCCAGCAGCTCACATACCGGACTAGCGGGGGAGACCCAGTACTTC.

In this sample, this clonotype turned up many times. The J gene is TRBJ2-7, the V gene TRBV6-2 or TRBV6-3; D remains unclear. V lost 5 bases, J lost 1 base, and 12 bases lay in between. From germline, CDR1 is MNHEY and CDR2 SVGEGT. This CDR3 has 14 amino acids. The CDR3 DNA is TGTGCCAGCAGTCTCAAGGACGGATCCTACGAGCAGTACTTC. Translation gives CASSLKDGSYEQYF.

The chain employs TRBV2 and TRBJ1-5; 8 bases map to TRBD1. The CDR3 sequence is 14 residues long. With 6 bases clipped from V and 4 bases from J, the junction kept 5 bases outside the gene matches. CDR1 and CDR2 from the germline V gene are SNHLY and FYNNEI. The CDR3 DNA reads TGTGCCAGCAGCGGGACAGGCGAGAATCAGCCCCAGCATTTT. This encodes CASSGTGENQPQHF.

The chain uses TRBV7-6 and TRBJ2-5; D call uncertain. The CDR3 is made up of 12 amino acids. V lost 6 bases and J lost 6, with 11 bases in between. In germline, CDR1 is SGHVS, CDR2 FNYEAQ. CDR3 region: CASSEESKTQYF. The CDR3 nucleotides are TGTGCCAGCAGTGAGGAGTCGAAGACCCAGTACTTC.

The DNA of the CDR3 is TGTGCCAGCAAAACAGACAACCAAGAGACCCAGTACTTC. Its protein product is CASKTDNQETQYF. V gene TRBV6-5 combines with J gene TRBJ2-5; D gene unclear. CDR3 size: 13 residues. In germline, CDR1 is MNHEY, CDR2 SVGAGI. Trimming pared 7 bases from V and 0 bases from J, leaving 9 bases between.

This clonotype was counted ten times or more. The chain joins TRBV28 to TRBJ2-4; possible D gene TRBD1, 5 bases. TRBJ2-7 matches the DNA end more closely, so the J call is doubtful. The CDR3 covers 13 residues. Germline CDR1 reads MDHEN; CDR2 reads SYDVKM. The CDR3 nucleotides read TGTGCCAGCAGTTTTGAGACAGTTTACGAGCAGTACTTC. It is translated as CASSFETVYEQYF.

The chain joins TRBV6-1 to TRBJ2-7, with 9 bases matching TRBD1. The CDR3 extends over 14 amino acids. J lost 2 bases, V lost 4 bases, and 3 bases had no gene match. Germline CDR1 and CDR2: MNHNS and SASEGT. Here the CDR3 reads CASSGRQGAYEQYF. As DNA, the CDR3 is TGTGCCAGCAGTGGACGACAGGGGGCCTACGAGCAGTACTTC.

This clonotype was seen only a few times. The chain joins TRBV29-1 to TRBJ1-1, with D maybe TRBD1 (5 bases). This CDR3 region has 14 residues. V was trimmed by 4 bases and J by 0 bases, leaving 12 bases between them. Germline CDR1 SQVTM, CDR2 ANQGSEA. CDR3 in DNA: TGCAGCGTTGTCGTAGGGGCAATGAACACTGAAGCTTTCTTT. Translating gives CSVVVGAMNTEAFF.

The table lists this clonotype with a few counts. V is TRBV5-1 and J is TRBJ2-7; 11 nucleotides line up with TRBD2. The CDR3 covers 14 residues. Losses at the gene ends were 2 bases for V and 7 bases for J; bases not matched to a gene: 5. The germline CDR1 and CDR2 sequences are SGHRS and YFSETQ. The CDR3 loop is CASSFQLAGEEQYF. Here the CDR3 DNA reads TGCGCCAGCAGCTTCCAACTAGCGGGGGAAGAGCAGTACTTC.

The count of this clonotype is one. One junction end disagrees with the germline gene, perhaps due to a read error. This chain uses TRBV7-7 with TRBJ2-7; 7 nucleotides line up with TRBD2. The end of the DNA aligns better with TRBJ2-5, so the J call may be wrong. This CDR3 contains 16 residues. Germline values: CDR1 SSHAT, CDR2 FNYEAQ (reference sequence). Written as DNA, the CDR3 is TGTGCTAGCAGCTCTACGCGGGGAGGGTCGAAAGAGACCCAGTACTTC. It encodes CASSSTRGGSKETQYF.

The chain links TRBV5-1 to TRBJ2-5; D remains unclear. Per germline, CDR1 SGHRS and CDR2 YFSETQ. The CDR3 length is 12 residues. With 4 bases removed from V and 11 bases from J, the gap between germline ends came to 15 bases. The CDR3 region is CASSTKTGEQYF. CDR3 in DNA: TGCGCCAGCAGCACGAAAACGGGTGAGCAGTACTTC.

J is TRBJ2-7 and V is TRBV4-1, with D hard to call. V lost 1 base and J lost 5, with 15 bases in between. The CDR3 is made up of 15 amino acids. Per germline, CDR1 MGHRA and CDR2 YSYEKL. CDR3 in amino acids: CASSQAGLGAHEQYF. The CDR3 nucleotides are TGCGCCAGCAGCCAAGCGGGTTTGGGCGCCCACGAGCAGTACTTC.